This T cell receptor beta chain was observed in a study of T-cell memory formation after mild COVID-19. Study in general: TCR clusters were mostly confined to one donor each.

TCRdb recomputed calls from the 5' RACE reads with MiXCR, one row per CDR3 protein. Of fewer than 350,000 distinct CDR3 sequences in the sample, 8% to 10% were seen once. The CDR3 sequence is 15 residues long. Germline CDR1 SEHNR, CDR2 FQNEAQ (reference sequence). V was shortened by 5 bases and J by 4 bases, with 16 bases between the two germline ends. This TCR was sampled from a man younger than 30 who had mild COVID-19 (a few samples of this study predate the infection). Cell type and time point are not known. Specimen: PBMCs or a T cell subset sorted from them (not recorded which). This rearrangement joins TRBV7-9 to TRBJ2-3; a weak D match, TRBD2 (6 bases). The CDR3 is CASSRGTVSADTQYF. Written as DNA, the CDR3 is TGTGCCAGCAGCCGAGGGACTGTCAGTGCAGATACGCAGTATTTT.